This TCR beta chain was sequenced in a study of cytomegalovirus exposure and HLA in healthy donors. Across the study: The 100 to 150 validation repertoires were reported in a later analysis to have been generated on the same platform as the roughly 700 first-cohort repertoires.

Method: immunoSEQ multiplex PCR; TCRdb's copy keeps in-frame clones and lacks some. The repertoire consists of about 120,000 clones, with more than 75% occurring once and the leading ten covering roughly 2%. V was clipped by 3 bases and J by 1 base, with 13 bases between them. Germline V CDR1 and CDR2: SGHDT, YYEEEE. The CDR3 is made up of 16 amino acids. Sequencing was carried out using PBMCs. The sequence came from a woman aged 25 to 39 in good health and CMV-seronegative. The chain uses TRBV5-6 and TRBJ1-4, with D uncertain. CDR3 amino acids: CASSWGARRTNEKLFF. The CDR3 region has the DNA TGTGCCAGCAGCTGGGGAGCGAGAAGAACTAATGAAAAACTGTTTTTT.